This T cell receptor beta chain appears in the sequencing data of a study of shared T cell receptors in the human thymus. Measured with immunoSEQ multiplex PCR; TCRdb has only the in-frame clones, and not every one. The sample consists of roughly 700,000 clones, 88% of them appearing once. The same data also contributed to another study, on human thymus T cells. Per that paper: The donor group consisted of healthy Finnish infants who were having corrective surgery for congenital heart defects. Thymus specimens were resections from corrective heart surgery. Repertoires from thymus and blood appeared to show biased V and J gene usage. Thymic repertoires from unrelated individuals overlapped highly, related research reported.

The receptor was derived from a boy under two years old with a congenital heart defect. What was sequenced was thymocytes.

The CDR3 here is CASSESGGSGNEQFF. Here the CDR3 DNA reads TGTGCCAGCAGTGAATCGGGCGGGAGTGGCAATGAGCAGTTCTTC. V and J are TRBV25-1 and TRBJ2-1; 7 bases map to TRBD2. The J segment lost 6 bases and the V segment lost 1 base, leaving 6 bases of the junction unmatched. Germline values: CDR1 MGHDK, CDR2 SYGVNS. This CDR3 has 15 residues.